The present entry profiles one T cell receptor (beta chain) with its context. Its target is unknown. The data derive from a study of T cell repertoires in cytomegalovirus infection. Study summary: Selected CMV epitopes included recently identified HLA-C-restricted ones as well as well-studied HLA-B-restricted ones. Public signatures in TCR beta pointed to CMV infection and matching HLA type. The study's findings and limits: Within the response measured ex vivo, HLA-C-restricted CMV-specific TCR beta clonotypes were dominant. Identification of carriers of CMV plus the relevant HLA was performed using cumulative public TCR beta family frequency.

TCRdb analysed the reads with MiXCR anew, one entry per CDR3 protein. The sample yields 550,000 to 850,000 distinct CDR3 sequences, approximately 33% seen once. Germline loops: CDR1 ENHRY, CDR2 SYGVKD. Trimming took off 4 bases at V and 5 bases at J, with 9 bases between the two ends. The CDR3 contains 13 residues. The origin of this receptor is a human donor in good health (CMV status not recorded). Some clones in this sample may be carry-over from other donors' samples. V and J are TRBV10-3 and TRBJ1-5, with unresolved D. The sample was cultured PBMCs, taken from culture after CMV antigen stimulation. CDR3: CAISAGGDQPQHF. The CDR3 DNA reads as TGTGCCATCAGTGCCGGCGGTGATCAGCCCCAGCATTTT.